The 16 T cell receptor beta chains given below trace back to one sample, sequenced in a study of blood T cells in healthy people across ages. For the second PCR, which ran for 7 to 11 cycles, a sample-barcoded 5' primer and a J-beta primer mix were used. TCRdb processed the 5' RACE reads anew with MiXCR; each CDR3 protein has one entry. The sample has about 840,000 distinct CDR3 sequences, roughly 29% seen once. These data were likewise used in another study, on T cells of mothers and their children.

The material sequenced was blood. All receptors derive from a woman aged 40 to 50 in good health.

V is TRBV6-5 and J is TRBJ1-2; TRBD1 matches at 10 bases. This CDR3 region has 15 residues. The ends lost 2 bases at V and 4 bases at J; junction bases unmatched: 4. Germline V gene sequence: CDR1 MNHEY, CDR2 SVGAGI. This CDR3 is CASSYRTGGSYGYTF. In DNA, the CDR3 is TGTGCCAGCAGTTACAGGACAGGGGGGAGCTATGGCTACACCTTC.

This clonotype has ten or more counts. J is TRBJ2-7 and V is TRBV4-1; D gene uncertain. Trimming shortened V by 9 bases and J by 5 bases, and 23 bases separated the two germline ends. This CDR3 contains 15 residues. The germline gives CDR1 MGHRA, CDR2 YSYEKL. The CDR3 is CASSKNVGSVDEQYF. The CDR3 DNA reads TGCGCCAGTAGTAAGAATGTTGGGTCGGTGGACGAGCAGTACTTC.

This rearrangement joins TRBV7-2 to TRBJ2-5, with 7 bases lining up with TRBD1. Germline V gene data show CDR1 as SGHTA and CDR2 as FQGNSA. After removal of 4 bases from V and 4 bases from J, the junction contained 3 bases not matched to a gene. The CDR3 sequence is 13 residues long. CDR3 residues: CASSYNRGETQYF. DNA for the CDR3: TGTGCCAGCAGCTACAACAGGGGAGAGACCCAGTACTTC.

This clonotype showed up just a few times. J is TRBJ2-2 and V is TRBV2; the D gene is possibly TRBD2 (6 bases). This CDR3 spans 13 amino acids. V lost 6 bases and J lost 4, with 9 bases in between. CDR1 is SNHLY, CDR2 FYNNEI, per germline. CDR3 protein: CASSGRGTGELFF. CDR3 bases: TGTGCCAGCAGCGGGCGGGGCACCGGGGAGCTGTTTTTT.

This clonotype was observed a few times. The V and J genes are TRBV27 and TRBJ1-1; D is uncertain. Per the germline V gene, CDR1 is MNHEY and CDR2 is SMNVEV (reference sequence). The ends were cut back, 3 bases at V and 4 bases at J, with 9 bases in the middle. The CDR3 has 13 amino acids. The CDR3 DNA is TGTGCCAGCAGTTTGGGTTGGAGCACTGAAGCTTTCTTT. Translated: CASSLGWSTEAFF.

This clonotype was counted between two and nine times. V is TRBV7-9 and J is TRBJ2-1; 12 bases map to TRBD2. Germline assignment: CDR1 SEHNR and CDR2 FQNEAQ (reference sequence). The V and J ends lost 5 bases and 7 bases, in that order; junction bases with no gene match: 9. This CDR3 is 16 amino acids long. The CDR3 loop reads CASSPTLAGGLNEQFF. In nucleotides, the CDR3 is TGTGCCAGCAGCCCGACGCTAGCGGGGGGGCTTAATGAGCAGTTCTTC. Drawing the rest from reference TRBV7-9 and TRBJ2-1, the complete variable domain is DTGVSQNPRHKITKRGQNVTFRCDPISEHNRLYWYRQTLGQGPEFLTYFQNEAQLEKSRLLSDRFSAERPKGSFSTLEIQRTEQGDSAMYLCASSPTLAGGLNEQFFGPGTRLTVL.

This chain's CDR3 is CASSPDRGRMADTQYF. CDR3 sequence (DNA): TGTGCCAGCAGTCCTGACAGGGGGCGAATGGCAGATACGCAGTATTTT. The chain employs TRBV12-3 or TRBV12-4 and TRBJ2-3; TRBD1 matches at 10 bases. The J segment lost 4 bases and the V segment lost 5 bases, leaving 9 bases of the junction unmatched. The CDR3 runs 16 residues.

This clonotype was counted at least ten times. The chain uses TRBV20-1 and TRBJ2-5, with 10 bases matching TRBD2. Germline V lookup: CDR1 DFQATT, CDR2 SNEGSKA (reference sequence). V gave up 0 bases and J gave up 5 bases; unmatched junction bases: 6. The length of the CDR3 is 15 residues. The CDR3 bases are TGCAGTGCTAGAGATACGGGACTAGCGCGGGAGACCCAGTACTTC. It specifies CSARDTGLARETQYF.

The rearrangement links TRBV27 to TRBJ1-1, with D possibly TRBD1 on 5 matching bases. The CDR3 is made up of 14 amino acids. Germline V CDR1 and CDR2: MNHEY, SMNVEV (reference sequence). V lost 4 bases to trimming and J lost 5 bases, with 14 bases between them. CDR3 in amino acids: CASSYQRGVTEAFF. The CDR3 DNA is TGTGCCAGCAGTTACCAGAGAGGGGTTACTGAAGCTTTCTTT.

The rearrangement uses TRBV5-1 and TRBJ1-1; TRBD1 might be the D (6 bases). CDR1 and CDR2 from the germline V gene are SGHRS and YFSETQ. The CDR3 has 14 residues. V was shortened by 3 bases and J by 2 bases, with 11 bases between the two germline ends. The CDR3 bases are TGCGCCAGCAGCTCGAGACAGGTTAACACTGAAGCTTTCTTT. Its protein product is CASSSRQVNTEAFF.

The sample holds many counts of this clonotype. The chain employs TRBV7-3 and TRBJ2-4, with 8 bases matching TRBD1. This CDR3 is 12 amino acids long. V shed 6 bases and J 8 bases; nucleotides not matched to a gene: 3. In germline, CDR1 is SGHTA, CDR2 FQGTGA. The CDR3: CASSSTGDIQYF. The CDR3 DNA follows: TGTGCCAGCAGTTCGACAGGGGACATTCAGTACTTC.

This clonotype was seen a handful of times. This chain uses TRBV7-9 with TRBJ1-1; D uncertain. The ends were cut back, 1 base at V and 7 bases at J, with 10 bases in the middle. CDR1 and CDR2 from the germline V gene are SEHNR and FQNEAQ (reference sequence). The CDR3 extends over 13 amino acids. This chain's CDR3 is CASSLGQAFEAFF. CDR3 nucleotide sequence: TGTGCCAGCAGCTTAGGGCAGGCCTTTGAAGCTTTCTTT.

This clonotype was counted a few times. The chain is built from TRBV20-1 and TRBJ1-6; D not resolved. The germline V and J ends were trimmed by 0 bases and 1 base, with 10 bases remaining between them. Looked up from germline, CDR1 is DFQATT and CDR2 is SNEGSKA (reference sequence). CDR3 length equals 16 residues. CDR3 protein: CSARDMSGSYNSPLHF. In nucleotides, the CDR3 is TGCAGTGCTAGAGATATGTCGGGGTCCTATAATTCACCCCTCCACTTT.

This clonotype turned up a few times. This could be a read error, since a much larger clone is one nucleotide away. This chain connects TRBV6-1 to TRBJ2-7, with 11 nucleotides matching TRBD1. V was pared by 7 bases and J by 3 bases, with 5 bases of the junction left unmatched. The V gene's germline CDR1 is MNHNS and CDR2 SASEGT. CDR3 length equals 14 residues. CDR3 protein: CASNRGQGVYEQYF. In nucleotides, the CDR3 is TGTGCCAGCAACAGGGGACAGGGGGTCTACGAGCAGTACTTC.

This clonotype was detected only a few times. The V gene is TRBV28, the J gene TRBJ1-5, with a tentative D call TRBD1 (5 bases). CDR3 length equals 14 residues. Germline CDR1 and CDR2: MDHEN and SYDVKM. Trimming left V 6 bases short and J 0 bases short, with 9 bases between. The CDR3 region is CASRTQVSNQPQHF. CDR3 bases: TGTGCCAGCAGGACACAGGTTAGCAATCAGCCCCAGCATTTT.

This sequence joins TRBV19 and TRBJ2-2; D possibly corresponds to TRBD1 (6 bases). Trimming removed 6 bases at V and 3 bases at J, with 11 bases between. The length of the CDR3 is 14 residues. Germline lookup yields CDR1 LNHDA and CDR2 SQIVND (reference sequence). The CDR3 sequence is CASRTTGYTGELFF. In DNA form, the CDR3 reads TGTGCCAGTAGGACGACAGGTTACACCGGGGAGCTGTTTTTT.